What follows are 31 T cell receptor beta chains derived from one specimen sequenced in a study of T cell responses to AZD1222 COVID-19 vaccine. Method: immunoSEQ multiplex PCR; TCRdb's copy keeps in-frame clones and lacks some. The sample records 100,000 to 150,000 clones, around 88% being singletons. The sequencing here drew on peripheral blood, taken on day 0 of AZD1222 vaccination. The receptors were sampled from an adult in good health.

The chain links TRBV19 to TRBJ2-1; possible D gene TRBD2, 5 bases. Deletions cut 5 bases from V and 2 bases from J, with 10 bases between. CDR1 and CDR2 (germline): LNHDA, SQIVND (reference sequence). The CDR3 loop spans 14 amino acids. CDR3 DNA: TGTGCCAGTAGTCCCCGGGGTCCCTACAATGAGCAGTTCTTC. Translating gives CASSPRGPYNEQFF.

The V gene is TRBV5-1, the J gene TRBJ2-1, with 8 nucleotides matching TRBD1. The V gene's germline CDR1 is SGHRS and CDR2 YFSETQ. The trim removed 4 bases at V and 5 bases at J, leaving 5 bases unmatched. The CDR3 has 14 residues. Here the CDR3 DNA reads TGCGCCAGCAGCCGGTGGACAGGGAACAATGAGCAGTTCTTC. Its protein product is CASSRWTGNNEQFF.

The CDR3 is CASSGAGTGDGYGYTF. As DNA, the CDR3 is TGTGCCAGCAGTGGGGCCGGGACAGGGGATGGCTATGGCTACACCTTC. The V gene is TRBV27, the J gene TRBJ1-2, with TRBD1 identical over 10 bases. The V gene's germline CDR1 is MNHEY and CDR2 SMNVEV (reference sequence). CDR3 length: 16 amino acids. V lost 5 bases to trimming and J lost 4 bases; unmatched junction nucleotides: 10.

The chain is built from TRBV5-1 and TRBJ1-1, with a tentative D call TRBD1 (6 bases). Germline lookup yields CDR1 SGHRS and CDR2 YFSETQ. The CDR3 spans 14 residues. With 2 bases removed from V and 5 bases from J, the gap between germline ends came to 13 bases. The CDR3 coding sequence is TGCGCCAGCAGCTTTGGGGGGGCGGTGACTGAAGCTTTCTTT. Translating it yields CASSFGGAVTEAFF.

The chain recombines TRBV4-1 with TRBJ1-5; D ambiguous. V was pared by 5 bases and J by 7 bases, with 18 bases between. The CDR3 covers 15 residues. Germline V gene lookup returns CDR1 MGHRA and CDR2 YSYEKL. In DNA, the CDR3 is TGCGCCAGCAGCGCGAGTGCGTTGGATTGGCAGCCCCAGCATTTT. Amino acid sequence: CASSASALDWQPQHF.

J is TRBJ1-2 and V is TRBV28; D uncertain. V was clipped by 3 bases and J by 7 bases, with 6 bases between them. Germline CDR1 is MDHEN and CDR2 is SYDVKM. CDR3 length equals 11 residues. The CDR3, as DNA: TGTGCCAGCAGTTTTGTGAGTGGCTACACCTTC. Encoded protein: CASSFVSGYTF.

The chain uses TRBV28 and TRBJ2-3, with 12 nucleotides matching TRBD2. V gave up 5 bases and J gave up 3 bases; unmatched junction bases: 3. This CDR3 contains 15 residues. Germline CDR1 and CDR2: MDHEN and SYDVKM. The CDR3 DNA reads as TGTGCCAGCAGTACGACTAGCGGGGGAACAGATACGCAGTATTTT. Encoded protein: CASSTTSGGTDTQYF. Filled out from reference TRBV28 and TRBJ2-3, the complete variable domain reads DVKVTQSSRYLVKRTGEKVFLECVQDMDHENMFWYRQDPGLGLRLIYFSYDVKMKEKGDIPEGYSVSREKKERFSLILESASTNQTSMYLCASSTTSGGTDTQYFGPGTRLTVL.

This clone occurred a few times. The V gene is TRBV7-3, the J gene TRBJ1-3; the match to TRBD1 covers 7 bases. The CDR3 is 14 residues long. Trimming took 8 bases from V and 4 from J; bases not matched to a gene: 8. Germline V lookup: CDR1 SGHTA, CDR2 FQGTGA. CDR3 DNA sequence: TGTGCCAGCCAGAAGGGGGCGTCAGGAAACACCATATATTTT. Translation gives CASQKGASGNTIYF.

This chain joins TRBV27 and TRBJ2-2, with 7 nucleotides matching TRBD1. V lost 8 bases and J lost 5; bases outside the gene matches: 5. This CDR3 region has 13 residues. CDR1 is MNHEY and CDR2 is SMNVEV in the germline V gene (reference sequence). CDR3 nucleotides: TGTGCCAGCTGGGACAGAGCTACCGGGGAGCTGTTTTTT. As protein: CASWDRATGELFF.

The chain is built from TRBV6-2 or TRBV6-3 and TRBJ1-1; 7 bases fit TRBD1. CDR1 is MNHEY, CDR2 SVGEGT, per germline. This CDR3 spans 18 amino acids. With 7 bases clipped from V and 0 bases from J, the junction kept 17 bases outside the gene matches. DNA for the CDR3: TGTGCCAGCATCCCCTATTTCGGGGGACAGAGCATGAACACTGAAGCTTTCTTT. It is translated as CASIPYFGGQSMNTEAFF.

In its sample, this clone was seen once. This rearrangement joins TRBV5-1 to TRBJ2-7, with a possible D match to TRBD1 (6 bases). The germline gives CDR1 SGHRS, CDR2 YFSETQ. With 2 bases removed from V and 4 bases from J, the gap between germline ends came to 7 bases. This CDR3 is 12 amino acids long. The CDR3 is CASSFQGYEQYF. The DNA for the CDR3 is TGCGCCAGCAGCTTTCAGGGGTACGAGCAGTACTTC. The full variable domain, in which reference TRBV5-1 and TRBJ2-7 provide the parts outside the CDR3, is KAGVTQTPRYLIKTRGQQVTLSCSPISGHRSVSWYQQTPGQGLQFLFEYFSETQRNKGNFPGRFSGRQFSNSRSEMNVSTLELGDSALYLCASSFQGYEQYFGPGTRLTVT.

The chain links TRBV11-3 to TRBJ2-1; D is tentatively TRBD1 or TRBD2 (5 bases each). Trimming took off 3 bases at V and 5 bases at J, with 14 bases between the two ends. The germline V gene encodes CDR1 SGHNT and CDR2 YENEEA. CDR3 length: 15 residues. Here the CDR3 reads CASSFEGPPNNEQFF. The CDR3, as DNA: TGTGCCAGCAGCTTCGAGGGGCCCCCCAACAATGAGCAGTTCTTC.

This clone was observed a handful of times. This rearrangement joins TRBV7-8 to TRBJ2-7; 8 positions match TRBD1. CDR1 is SGHVS, CDR2 FQNEAQ, per germline. CDR3 size: 16 residues. V lost 1 base to trimming and J lost 2 bases; unmatched junction nucleotides: 7. As DNA, the CDR3 is TGTGCCAGCAGCTTAGGCGCGGGGACAGGCCCCTACGAGCAGTACTTC. Translated, it gives CASSLGAGTGPYEQYF. Full variable domain (outside the CDR3, taken from reference TRBV7-8 and TRBJ2-7): GAGVSQSPRYKVAKRGQDVALRCDPISGHVSLFWYQQALGQGPEFLTYFQNEAQLDKSGLPSDRFFAERPEGSVSTLKIQRTQQEDSAVYLCASSLGAGTGPYEQYFGPGTRLTVT.

This chain links TRBV6-2 or TRBV6-3 with TRBJ2-3; D is uncertain. The CDR3 has 17 residues. V lost 4 bases and J 0 bases, leaving 17 bases between the germline ends. Per the germline V gene, CDR1 is MNHEY and CDR2 is SVGEGT. The CDR3 sequence: CASSFANARSSTDTQYF. In nucleotides, the CDR3 is TGTGCCAGCAGTTTCGCCAACGCGAGATCTAGCACAGATACGCAGTATTTT.

The chain uses TRBV29-1 and TRBJ1-2; no reliable D call. The CDR3 extends over 14 amino acids. Germline CDR1 and CDR2: SQVTM and ANQGSEA. The V gene lost 2 bases and the J gene lost 5 bases, with 15 bases spanning the gap. The CDR3 coding sequence is TGCAGCGTTGAATGGGCAGGCGCTATTTATGGCTACACCTTC. Its translation: CSVEWAGAIYGYTF. Variable domain in full (rest from reference TRBV29-1 and TRBJ1-2): SAVISQKPSRDICQRGTSLTIQCQVDSQVTMMFWYRQQPGQSLTLIATANQGSEATYESGFVIDKFPISRPNLTFSTLTVSNMSPEDSSIYLCSVEWAGAIYGYTFGSGTRLTVV.

The gene calls are TRBV11-3 and TRBJ1-2; 9 bases map to TRBD1. The CDR3 runs 15 residues. The germline gives CDR1 SGHNT, CDR2 YENEEA. J lost 4 bases, V lost 1 base, and 4 bases had no gene match. This CDR3 reads CASSLVSDRGYGYTF. CDR3 nucleotide sequence: TGTGCCAGCAGCTTAGTTTCGGACAGGGGCTATGGCTACACCTTC.

This chain uses TRBV28 with TRBJ1-2; no definite D call. Trimming pared 1 base from V and 4 bases from J, leaving 16 bases between. CDR3 length equals 16 residues. Germline CDR1 reads MDHEN; CDR2 reads SYDVKM. The CDR3 is CASSLSPGRRGYGYTF. CDR3 nucleotide sequence: TGTGCCAGCAGTTTATCACCCGGACGGCGGGGCTATGGCTACACCTTC.

This rearrangement joins TRBV11-2 to TRBJ2-7; 7 nucleotides line up with TRBD1. This CDR3 region has 13 residues. Germline V gives CDR1 SGHAT, CDR2 FQNNGV. The V segment lost 6 bases and the J segment 5 bases; nucleotides outside the gene matches: 7. This CDR3 reads CASRQTGYHEQYF. For the CDR3, the DNA is TGTGCCAGCAGGCAGACAGGGTACCACGAGCAGTACTTC.

The CDR3 DNA reads TGTGCCAGTAGTACAAGGACAGGGGAGTTCACAGATACGCAGTATTTT. Translation: CASSTRTGEFTDTQYF. This rearrangement joins TRBV19 to TRBJ2-3; 9 bases line up with TRBD1. The J segment lost 2 bases and the V segment lost 4 bases, leaving 7 bases of the junction unmatched. Germline CDR1 is LNHDA and CDR2 is SQIVND (reference sequence). CDR3 size: 16 residues.

This chain uses TRBV4-3 with TRBJ2-3; 14 bases fit TRBD2. CDR1 and CDR2 from the germline V gene are LGHNA and YSLEER. The V gene end was trimmed by 4 bases and the J gene end by 4 bases; junction bases not matched to a gene: 4. This CDR3 region has 16 residues. The CDR3 sequence: CASSPTSGGAADTQYF. CDR3 nucleotide sequence: TGCGCCAGCAGCCCGACTAGCGGGGGGGCCGCAGATACGCAGTATTTT.

The rearrangement uses TRBV10-3 and TRBJ1-4, with TRBD1 as a possible D gene (5 bases). The CDR3 sequence is 16 residues long. Per the germline V gene, CDR1 is ENHRY and CDR2 is SYGVKD. V lost 4 bases and J 7 bases, leaving 19 bases between the germline ends. In nucleotides, the CDR3 is TGTGCCATCAGTGCGGGGCCCCAACCGGAGGGTGAAAAACTGTTTTTT. Its translation: CAISAGPQPEGEKLFF.

The CDR3: CASSQDPSQGMGTDTQYF. The CDR3 coding sequence is TGTGCCAGCAGCCAAGACCCTTCACAGGGGATGGGAACAGATACGCAGTATTTT. The chain recombines TRBV4-2 with TRBJ2-3; 7 bases line up with TRBD1. The CDR3 spans 18 residues. Per germline, CDR1 LGHNA and CDR2 YNFKEQ. V lost 0 bases to trimming and J lost 3 bases; unmatched junction nucleotides: 12.

The chain is built from TRBV6-2 or TRBV6-3 and TRBJ2-5; D gene unclear. In germline, CDR1 is MNHEY, CDR2 SVGEGT. V gave up 2 bases and J gave up 2 bases, with 18 bases separating them. The CDR3 sequence is 17 residues long. The DNA of the CDR3 is TGTGCCAGCAGTTACCCGATACTGCCGGGTCCTCAAGAGACCCAGTACTTC. Its translation is CASSYPILPGPQETQYF.

The chain combines TRBV19 with TRBJ2-7; tentatively, D is TRBD2 (7 bases). The ends were cut back, 3 bases at V and 9 bases at J, with 15 bases in the middle. The CDR3 covers 13 residues. The germline V gene has CDR1 LNHDA and CDR2 SQIVND (reference sequence). CDR3 amino acids: CASSMAPGEGQYF. The CDR3 DNA follows: TGTGCCAGTAGTATGGCGCCAGGGGAGGGGCAGTACTTC.

The chain uses TRBV6-5 and TRBJ1-2; no definite D call. The CDR3 consists of 13 residues. Trimming left V 6 bases short and J 2 bases short, with 10 bases between. Germline CDR1 and CDR2: MNHEY and SVGAGI. CDR3 sequence reads: CASSPSVNYGYTF. DNA for the CDR3: TGTGCCAGCAGCCCCTCCGTAAACTATGGCTACACCTTC.

V is TRBV11-2 and J is TRBJ1-1, with a possible D match to TRBD1 (5 bases). The CDR3 is 12 amino acids. V lost 5 bases and J 10 bases, leaving 14 bases between the germline ends. Germline loops: CDR1 SGHAT, CDR2 FQNNGV. In DNA, the CDR3 is TGTGCCAGCAGCATACAGGTAACCGGAGCTTTCTTT. Residues: CASSIQVTGAFF.

The table lists this clone with a few counts. The V gene is TRBV7-8, the J gene TRBJ2-7; TRBD1 aligns across 8 bases. Trimming cost V 1 base and J 7 bases; bases outside gene matches: 15. The germline CDR1 and CDR2 sequences are SGHVS and FQNEAQ. The CDR3 contains 17 residues. The CDR3 here is CASSLGSGTGPSREQYF. Here the CDR3 DNA reads TGTGCCAGCAGCTTAGGATCGGGGACAGGACCGTCAAGAGAGCAGTACTTC.

The rearrangement joins TRBV7-9 to TRBJ1-5; perhaps TRBD1 as D (5 bases). CDR1 is SEHNR, CDR2 FQNEAQ, per germline (reference sequence). The germline V and J ends were trimmed by 4 bases and 0 bases, with 10 bases remaining between them. The CDR3 length is 15 residues. CDR3 DNA sequence: TGTGCCAGCAGCTGGGGTGGGGCTAGCAATCAGCCCCAGCATTTT. Amino acids: CASSWGGASNQPQHF.

This chain uses TRBV6-6 with TRBJ2-2; TRBD2 agrees at 7 bases. Trimming cost V 2 bases and J 0 bases; bases outside gene matches: 3. The CDR3 extends over 16 amino acids. Looked up from germline, CDR1 is MNHNY and CDR2 is SVGAGI (reference sequence). The CDR3 sequence is CASSYQRGANTGELFF. The CDR3 DNA follows: TGTGCCAGCAGTTACCAACGGGGGGCGAACACCGGGGAGCTGTTTTTT.

The chain uses TRBV7-3 and TRBJ2-3; TRBD1 might be the D (6 bases). The germline CDR1 and CDR2 sequences are SGHTA and FQGTGA. Trimming cost V 0 bases and J 2 bases, with 15 bases left between them. This CDR3 is 17 amino acids long. The CDR3 sequence: CASSLTSTGTSTDTQYF. The CDR3 DNA reads TGTGCCAGCAGCTTAACCTCGACAGGAACCTCCACAGATACGCAGTATTTT. Full variable domain (rest looked up from reference TRBV7-3 and TRBJ2-3): GAGVSQTPSNKVTEKGKYVELRCDPISGHTALYWYRQSLGQGPEFLIYFQGTGAADDSGLPNDRFFAVRPEGSVSTLKIQRTERGDSAVYLCASSLTSTGTSTDTQYFGPGTRLTVL.

This clone was seen only once. Additional DNA sequences in this sample encode the identical CDR3. This chain uses TRBV9 with TRBJ1-2; D gene uncertain. The CDR3 sequence is 13 residues long. The germline V gene has CDR1 SGDLS and CDR2 YYNGEE. Trimming pared 0 bases from V and 4 bases from J, leaving 7 bases between. This CDR3 reads CASSVEGTYGYTF. CDR3 coding DNA: TGTGCCAGCAGCGTAGAGGGCACCTATGGCTACACCTTC.